These 18 T cell receptor beta chains were sequenced from one sample in a study of human T cells and chemical hapten exposure. TCRdb reanalysed the RACE reads using MiXCR and keeps one entry per CDR3 protein. The table lists over 85,000 distinct CDR3 sequences, about a tenth of them singletons. Indicated time point: pre-sensitization, week 0. Regarding treatment: therapeutic diphenylcyclopropenone sensitization with weekly scalp DPC. Sequenced material: whole blood, taken in connection with sensitization to the hapten diphenylcyclopropenone (DPC). The receptors originated from a woman aged 60-70 years with alopecia areata. Some clones in this sample may be carry-over from other donors' samples.

This clonotype occurred many times. The chain couples TRBV6-5 to TRBJ2-2; 12 bases line up with TRBD2. The V segment lost 7 bases and the J segment 5 bases; nucleotides outside the gene matches: 2. This CDR3 has 14 amino acids. Germline CDR1 reads MNHEY; CDR2 reads SVGAGI. CDR3 coding DNA: TGTGCCAGCAACGGACTAGCGGGGACCGGGGAGCTGTTTTTT. Amino acids: CASNGLAGTGELFF.

This clonotype has at least ten counts. V and J are TRBV19 and TRBJ1-2; perhaps TRBD1 as D (6 bases). Germline lookup yields CDR1 LNHDA and CDR2 SQIVND (reference sequence). The germline V and J ends were trimmed by 6 bases and 2 bases, with 19 bases remaining between them. The CDR3 consists of 16 residues. Here the CDR3 reads CASSGPPGTRNYGYTF. For the CDR3, the DNA is TGTGCCAGTAGCGGACCCCCCGGGACAAGAAACTATGGCTACACCTTC.

This clonotype was detected a few times. The V gene is TRBV5-1, the J gene TRBJ2-1, with a possible D match to TRBD1 (6 bases). Germline CDR1 reads SGHRS; CDR2 reads YFSETQ. V gave up 4 bases and J gave up 8 bases, with 16 bases separating them. CDR3 size: 14 residues. The CDR3 region is CASSAGTGIDEQFF. The CDR3 DNA reads TGCGCCAGCAGCGCCGGTACAGGGATCGATGAGCAGTTCTTC.

The chain recombines TRBV28 with TRBJ1-1; 8 bases are shared with TRBD1. With 2 bases clipped from V and 4 bases from J, the junction kept 6 bases outside the gene matches. Looked up from germline, CDR1 is MDHEN and CDR2 is SYDVKM. The CDR3 consists of 15 residues. The CDR3 coding sequence is TGTGCCAGCAGTTTACCAGACAGGGGAGCCACTGAAGCTTTCTTT. Amino acids: CASSLPDRGATEAFF.

The gene calls are TRBV27 and TRBJ2-7, with 7 nucleotides matching TRBD1. J lost 2 bases, V lost 7 bases, and 8 bases had no gene match. Germline V gene lookup returns CDR1 MNHEY and CDR2 SMNVEV (reference sequence). The CDR3 length is 14 residues. CDR3 protein: CASKSWTGAYEQYF. The CDR3 bases are TGTGCCAGCAAGTCCTGGACAGGCGCCTACGAGCAGTACTTC.

The chain joins TRBV4-1 to TRBJ2-3; D is unresolved. V lost 4 bases to trimming and J lost 1 base, with 6 bases between them. CDR3 length: 13 residues. CDR1 is MGHRA and CDR2 is YSYEKL in the germline V gene. The DNA for the CDR3 is TGCGCCAGCAGCCCGTTCGGCACAGATACGCAGTATTTT. It translates to CASSPFGTDTQYF.

This clonotype turned up a few times. The chain employs TRBV7-3 and TRBJ2-3, with D perhaps matching TRBD1 (6 bases). The V gene lost 4 bases and the J gene lost 2 bases, with 16 bases spanning the gap. The CDR3 has 16 residues. The germline gives CDR1 SGHTA, CDR2 FQGTGA. CDR3 residues: CASSSKGTRDTDTQYF. CDR3 nucleotide sequence: TGTGCCAGCAGCTCTAAGGGGACAAGGGACACAGATACGCAGTATTTT.

The CDR3 coding sequence is TGCAGTGCTAGCCCCGGGACTAGCGGTTACAATGAGCAGTTCTTC. It yields the protein CSASPGTSGYNEQFF. J is TRBJ2-1 and V is TRBV20-1; 11 bases align to TRBD2. Germline V gene data show CDR1 as DFQATT and CDR2 as SNEGSKA (reference sequence). This CDR3 has 15 amino acids. The J segment lost 4 bases and the V segment lost 3 bases, leaving 5 bases of the junction unmatched.

This clonotype was recorded a few times. The genes are TRBV2 and TRBJ1-3, with a weak D call TRBD1 (5 bases). This CDR3 is 14 amino acids long. V lost 5 bases, J lost 6 bases, and 14 bases lay in between. Germline CDR1 is SNHLY and CDR2 is FYNNEI. Here the CDR3 reads CASSPGRGINTIYF. For the CDR3, the DNA is TGTGCCAGCAGTCCAGGACGGGGCATAAACACCATATATTTT.

This chain connects TRBV7-8 to TRBJ2-7; 10 bases line up with TRBD1. Trimming cost V 6 bases and J 4 bases; bases outside gene matches: 6. The CDR3 length is 14 residues. Germline V gene lookup returns CDR1 SGHVS and CDR2 FQNEAQ. For the CDR3, the DNA is TGTGCCAGCAGGGGGAGGACAGGGGGATACGAGCAGTACTTC. Encoded protein: CASRGRTGGYEQYF.

The chain couples TRBV7-3 to TRBJ1-2; D unclear. Germline V gene data show CDR1 as SGHTA and CDR2 as FQGTGA. The CDR3 contains 12 residues. The V gene lost 5 bases and the J gene lost 7 bases, with 11 bases spanning the gap. Here the CDR3 DNA reads TGTGCCAGCAGCCCCCAGTCGAGTGGCTACACCTTC. Protein sequence: CASSPQSSGYTF. Full variable domain (remainder filled in from reference TRBV7-3 and TRBJ1-2): GAGVSQTPSNKVTEKGKYVELRCDPISGHTALYWYRQSLGQGPEFLIYFQGTGAADDSGLPNDRFFAVRPEGSVSTLKIQRTERGDSAVYLCASSPQSSGYTFGSGTRLTVV.

This clonotype was counted only a few times. V usage is TRBV30 and J usage is TRBJ2-7, with TRBD2 matching 7 bases. J was trimmed by 2 bases and V by 8 bases; bases with no gene match: 3. The length of the CDR3 is 11 residues. Looked up from germline, CDR1 is GTSNPN and CDR2 is SVGIG (reference sequence). The CDR3 DNA reads as TGTGCCGGGGGGGTCGCCTACGAGCAGTACTTC. Translating it yields CAGGVAYEQYF.

The chain recombines TRBV5-1 with TRBJ2-3, with D perhaps being TRBD1 or TRBD2 (6 bases each). Trimming cost V 4 bases and J 3 bases, with 15 bases left between them. This CDR3 contains 15 residues. Germline assignment: CDR1 SGHRS and CDR2 YFSETQ. CDR3 protein: CASSPLKGGTDTQYF. The CDR3 nucleotides are TGCGCCAGCAGCCCCTTGAAGGGGGGAACAGATACGCAGTATTTT.

The gene calls are TRBV10-3 and TRBJ1-1, with D possibly matching TRBD1 (5 bases). Trimming removed 6 bases at V and 11 bases at J, with 16 bases between. CDR1 ENHRY and CDR2 SYGVKD come from the germline V gene. This CDR3 region has 12 residues. CDR3 in amino acids: CAISQGLDAAFF. The CDR3, as DNA: TGTGCCATCAGCCAGGGTCTAGATGCGGCTTTCTTT.

This clonotype was detected many times. V gene TRBV10-1 combines with J gene TRBJ1-1; D call uncertain. The CDR3 covers 13 residues. Germline assignment: CDR1 WNHNN and CDR2 SYGVQD (reference sequence). V lost 3 bases, J lost 5 bases, and 10 bases lay in between. CDR3 DNA: TGCGCCAGCAGTGACGAGAAGAGGACTGAAGCTTTCTTT. Protein sequence: CASSDEKRTEAFF.

This clonotype appeared many times. The V and J genes are TRBV18 and TRBJ2-3; D remains unclear. Germline V CDR1 and CDR2: KGHSH, LQKENI. V was cut by 2 bases and J by 4 bases, with 10 bases left in between. The CDR3 is made up of 14 amino acids. CDR3 in DNA: TGTGCCAGCTCACCATTGAGGTTCCCAGATACGCAGTATTTT. This gives the protein CASSPLRFPDTQYF.

This clonotype showed up many times. The chain has TRBV2 and TRBJ1-4; 7 bases align to TRBD1. With 7 bases clipped from V and 3 bases from J, the junction kept 5 bases outside the gene matches. The CDR3 contains 14 residues. Germline CDR1 and CDR2: SNHLY and FYNNEI. The CDR3 reads CASKQGLSNEKLFF. As DNA, the CDR3 is TGTGCCAGCAAACAGGGGCTATCTAATGAAAAACTGTTTTTT. The whole variable domain, remainder taken from reference TRBV2 and TRBJ1-4, is EPEVTQTPSHQVTQMGQEVILRCVPISNHLYFYWYRQILGQKVEFLVSFYNNEISEKSEIFDDQFSVERPDGSNFTLKIRSTKLEDSAMYFCASKQGLSNEKLFFGSGTQLSVL.

This clonotype occurred many times. The chain joins TRBV29-1 to TRBJ2-1; D is perhaps TRBD2 (7 bases). The germline gives CDR1 SQVTM, CDR2 ANQGSEA. The CDR3 is 14 amino acids. Trimming stripped 7 bases from V and 4 bases from J, with 17 bases between. CDR3 DNA: TGCAGCGCCGAAAGGGGGGGGGCATACAATGAGCAGTTCTTC. Translated, it gives CSAERGGAYNEQFF.